The 15 T cell receptor beta chains below all came from one sample that was sequenced in a study of cytomegalovirus exposure and HLA in healthy donors. The study ran its PCR with 60 Vbeta and 13 Jbeta primers. Assay used: immunoSEQ multiplex PCR; TCRdb lists only in-frame clones, some missing. The table lists 120,000 or so clones, around 70% of them singletons. Sequencing was performed on PBMCs. Every receptor here comes from a man aged 25-45 years in good health and CMV-seropositive.

The V and J genes are TRBV7-9 and TRBJ1-1; D is possibly TRBD1 (5 bases). Per germline, CDR1 SEHNR and CDR2 FQNEAQ (reference sequence). Trimming took 6 bases from V and 5 from J, leaving 10 bases between them. The CDR3 is made up of 12 amino acids. The CDR3 bases are TGTGCCAGCAGGGATTCAGGGACTGAAGCTTTCTTT. Translation gives CASRDSGTEAFF. The variable domain in full, with the rest retrieved from reference TRBV7-9 and TRBJ1-1, is DTGVSQNPRHKITKRGQNVTFRCDPISEHNRLYWYRQTLGQGPEFLTYFQNEAQLEKSRLLSDRFSAERPKGSFSTLEIQRTEQGDSAMYLCASRDSGTEAFFGQGTRLTVV.

This clone was detected once. This chain connects TRBV28 to TRBJ2-5, with TRBD2 matching 7 bases. After removal of 1 base from V and 5 bases from J, the junction contained 10 bases not matched to a gene. Germline V gives CDR1 MDHEN, CDR2 SYDVKM. The CDR3 runs to 16 residues. The CDR3 DNA reads TGTGCCAGCAGTTTATATAAGGGGCTGGGAGGGGAGACCCAGTACTTC. Translating it yields CASSLYKGLGGETQYF.

J is TRBJ2-5 and V is TRBV11-3; D possibly corresponds to TRBD1 (5 bases). Trimming removed 6 bases from V and 5 bases from J, with 13 bases in between. The CDR3 loop spans 13 amino acids. CDR1 SGHNT and CDR2 YENEEA come from the germline V gene. CDR3 amino acids: CASSLGAGETQYF. CDR3 bases: TGTGCCAGCAGTTTGGGCGCAGGGGAGACCCAGTACTTC.

In the case of this clone: One end of the junction fails to match germline, which may point to a read error. This sample includes further DNA sequences coding for the same CDR3. V gene TRBV7-2 combines with J gene TRBJ2-3; possibly TRBD2 for D (6 bases). The CDR3 is made up of 14 amino acids. Germline V gives CDR1 SGHTA, CDR2 FQGNSA. The CDR3 nucleotides are TGCGCCAGCAGCTTAGGGGACTCCACAGATACGCAGTATTTT. It translates to CASSLGDSTDTQYF.

Concerning this clone itself: The conserved closing phenylalanine or tryptophan is absent in this CDR3, likely reflecting a read error. The limits of the CDR3 on the DNA are not certain, so only TCRdb's listed CDR3 is given. CDR3 in amino acids: CASRASGGNE. The gene calls are TRBV23-1 and TRBJ1-1. TRBV23-1 is flagged as an ORF with uncertain function. The CDR3 adds up to 10 amino acids, both ends counted.

This chain uses TRBV18 with TRBJ1-4; 7 bases map to TRBD1. V lost 5 bases, J lost 7 bases, and 7 bases stayed unmatched. There are 14 residues in the CDR3. Germline V gene lookup returns CDR1 KGHSH and CDR2 LQKENI. As DNA, the CDR3 is TGTGCCAGCTCAAGGGACAGAATCTTTGAAAAACTGTTTTTT. It translates to CASSRDRIFEKLFF.

This clone was detected only a few times. The chain is built from TRBV6-5 and TRBJ2-7; TRBD1 matches at 7 bases. The CDR3 length is 14 residues. CDR1 MNHEY and CDR2 SVGAGI come from the germline V gene. The V segment lost 6 bases and the J segment 4 bases; nucleotides outside the gene matches: 9. In DNA, the CDR3 is TGTGCCAGCAGGCCGGGACAGTCCAATTACGAGCAGTACTTC. It translates to CASRPGQSNYEQYF.

In this sample, this clone turned up a few times. The rearrangement links TRBV5-1 to TRBJ1-2, with a weak D call TRBD1 (6 bases). This CDR3 has 17 residues. Germline V gene lookup returns CDR1 SGHRS and CDR2 YFSETQ. Trimming removed 3 bases at V and 0 bases at J, with 18 bases between. The chain's CDR3 is CASSYRELTFSNYGYTF. CDR3 bases: TGCGCCAGCAGCTACAGGGAACTGACTTTCTCTAACTATGGCTACACCTTC.

CDR3 sequence reads: CASRPSVADTQYF. CDR3 nucleotide sequence: TGTGCCAGCAGGCCCTCAGTGGCAGATACGCAGTATTTT. The genes are TRBV27 and TRBJ2-3; D gene unclear. The germline V and J ends were trimmed by 6 bases and 4 bases, with 11 bases remaining between them. The germline V gene encodes CDR1 MNHEY and CDR2 SMNVEV (reference sequence). This CDR3 has 13 residues.

The chain couples TRBV6-5 to TRBJ2-5; no clear D gene. Trimming took off 5 bases at V and 1 base at J, with 8 bases between the two ends. This CDR3 has 13 residues. Germline V CDR1 and CDR2: MNHEY, SVGAGI. For the CDR3, the DNA is TGTGCCAGCAGTACCCCGGGCCAAGAGACCCAGTACTTC. Its translation is CASSTPGQETQYF.

This chain links TRBV9 with TRBJ1-3, with 7 nucleotides matching TRBD1. The V segment lost 2 bases and the J segment 0 bases; nucleotides outside the gene matches: 8. Per germline, CDR1 SGDLS and CDR2 YYNGEE. The CDR3 length is 17 residues. This CDR3 is CASSVGQGVYSGNTIYF. The CDR3 DNA sequence: TGTGCCAGCAGCGTCGGGCAGGGGGTTTACTCTGGAAACACCATATATTTT.

J is TRBJ1-6 and V is TRBV9; D unresolved. Trimming pared 3 bases from V and 6 bases from J, leaving 13 bases between. This CDR3 is 15 amino acids long. Germline assignment: CDR1 SGDLS and CDR2 YYNGEE. The CDR3 sequence: CASSARRVANSPLHF. Here the CDR3 DNA reads TGTGCCAGCAGCGCCCGCCGAGTAGCTAATTCACCCCTCCACTTT.

The chain carries TRBV15 and TRBJ2-7; 9 bases agree with TRBD1. Per germline, CDR1 LNHNV and CDR2 YYDKDF (reference sequence). The junction had 3 bases not matched to a gene; V was cut back by 6 bases and J by 0 bases. This CDR3 has 14 amino acids. The CDR3 reads CATRPGQGSYEQYF. The CDR3 region has the DNA TGTGCCACCAGACCGGGACAGGGCTCCTACGAGCAGTACTTC.

The V gene is TRBV6-6, the J gene TRBJ2-7, with 9 bases matching TRBD1. J lost 9 bases, V lost 5 bases, and 14 bases had no gene match. The CDR3 has 15 amino acids. From germline, CDR1 is MNHNY and CDR2 SVGAGI (reference sequence). CDR3 bases: TGTGCCAGCAGTCAAGACAGGGGGACTTATACGTGGCAGTACTTC. It is translated as CASSQDRGTYTWQYF.

The chain employs TRBV28 and TRBJ2-7; a possible D gene is TRBD1 (6 bases). Germline CDR1 MDHEN, CDR2 SYDVKM. The CDR3 totals 13 residues. The V end was cut by 7 bases, the J end by 5 bases, with 15 bases between. The CDR3 protein is CASTTGLEDEQYF. CDR3 DNA sequence: TGTGCCAGCACCACAGGGCTAGAGGACGAGCAGTACTTC.